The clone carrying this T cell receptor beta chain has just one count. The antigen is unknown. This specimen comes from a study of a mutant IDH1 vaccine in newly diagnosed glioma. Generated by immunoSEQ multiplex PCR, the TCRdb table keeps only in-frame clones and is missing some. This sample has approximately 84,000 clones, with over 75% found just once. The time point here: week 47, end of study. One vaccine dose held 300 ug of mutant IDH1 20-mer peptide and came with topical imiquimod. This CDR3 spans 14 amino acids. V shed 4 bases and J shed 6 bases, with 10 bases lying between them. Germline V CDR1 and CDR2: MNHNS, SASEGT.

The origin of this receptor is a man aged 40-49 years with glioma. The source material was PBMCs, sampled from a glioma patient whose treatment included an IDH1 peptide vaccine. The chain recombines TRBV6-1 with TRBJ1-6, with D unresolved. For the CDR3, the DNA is TGTGCCAGCAGTGGCCGATCTTTTAATTCACCCCTCCACTTT. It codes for CASSGRSFNSPLHF.